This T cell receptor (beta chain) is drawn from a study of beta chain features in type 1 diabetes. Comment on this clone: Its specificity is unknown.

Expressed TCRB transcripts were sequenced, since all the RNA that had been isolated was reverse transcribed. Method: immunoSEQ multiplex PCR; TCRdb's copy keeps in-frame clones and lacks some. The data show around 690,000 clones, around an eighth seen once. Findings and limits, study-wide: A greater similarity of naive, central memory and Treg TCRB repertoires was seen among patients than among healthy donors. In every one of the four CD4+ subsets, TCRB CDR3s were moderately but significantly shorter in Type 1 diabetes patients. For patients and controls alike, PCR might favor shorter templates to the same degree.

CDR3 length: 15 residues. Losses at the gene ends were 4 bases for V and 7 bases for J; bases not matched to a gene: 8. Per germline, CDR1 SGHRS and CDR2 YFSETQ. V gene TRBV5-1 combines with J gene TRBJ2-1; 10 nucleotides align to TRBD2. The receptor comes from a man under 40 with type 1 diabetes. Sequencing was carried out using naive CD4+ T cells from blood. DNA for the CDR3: TGCGCCAGCAGCCCTGCTAGCGGGGGCTGGAATGAGCAGTTCTTC. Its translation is CASSPASGGWNEQFF.